This TCR beta chain was found in a study of shared clonotypes between healthy human individuals. CD45RA+ naive and CD45RA-negative memory subsets were separated from CD4+ cells. Genomic DNA belonging to each subset was distributed in equal measure over several immunoSEQ plates. Method: immunoSEQ multiplex PCR; TCRdb's copy keeps in-frame clones and lacks some. Of millions of clones in the sample, approximately 95% were seen once. The germline CDR1 and CDR2 sequences are SGHRS and YFSETQ. The CDR3 has 17 residues. Trimming took 4 bases from V and 4 from J, leaving 22 bases between them. The TCR comes from a man younger than 35 in good health. Some clones in this sample may be carry-over from other donors' samples. The chain links TRBV5-1 to TRBJ2-3; unclear D gene. The specimen sequenced was naive CD4+ T cells from PBMCs. Subset: CD45RA+ positively selected. The DNA of the CDR3 is TGCGCCAGCAGCCTCACTCCCCCTAGTATTATCCCAGATACGCAGTATTTT. Amino acid sequence: CASSLTPPSIIPDTQYF.